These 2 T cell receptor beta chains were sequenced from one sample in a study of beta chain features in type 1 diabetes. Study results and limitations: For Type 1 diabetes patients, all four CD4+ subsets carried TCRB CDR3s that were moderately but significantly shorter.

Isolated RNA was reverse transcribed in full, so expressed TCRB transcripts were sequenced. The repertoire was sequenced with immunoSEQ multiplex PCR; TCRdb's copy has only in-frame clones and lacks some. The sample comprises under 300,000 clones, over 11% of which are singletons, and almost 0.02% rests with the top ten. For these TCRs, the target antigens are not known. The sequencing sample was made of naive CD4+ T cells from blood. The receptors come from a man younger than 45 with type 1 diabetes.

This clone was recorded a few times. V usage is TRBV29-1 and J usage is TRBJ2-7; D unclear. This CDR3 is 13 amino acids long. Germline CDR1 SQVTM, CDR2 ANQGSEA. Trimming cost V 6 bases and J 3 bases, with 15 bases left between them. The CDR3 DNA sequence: TGCAGCGTGGGCTTCCTCCCCAACTACGAGCAGTACTTC. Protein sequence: CSVGFLPNYEQYF.

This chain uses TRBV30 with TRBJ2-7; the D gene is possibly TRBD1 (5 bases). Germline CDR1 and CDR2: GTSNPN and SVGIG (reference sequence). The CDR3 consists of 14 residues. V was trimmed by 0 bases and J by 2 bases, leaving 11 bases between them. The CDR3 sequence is CAWSVVPGTYEQYF. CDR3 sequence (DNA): TGTGCCTGGAGTGTAGTCCCAGGGACCTACGAGCAGTACTTC.